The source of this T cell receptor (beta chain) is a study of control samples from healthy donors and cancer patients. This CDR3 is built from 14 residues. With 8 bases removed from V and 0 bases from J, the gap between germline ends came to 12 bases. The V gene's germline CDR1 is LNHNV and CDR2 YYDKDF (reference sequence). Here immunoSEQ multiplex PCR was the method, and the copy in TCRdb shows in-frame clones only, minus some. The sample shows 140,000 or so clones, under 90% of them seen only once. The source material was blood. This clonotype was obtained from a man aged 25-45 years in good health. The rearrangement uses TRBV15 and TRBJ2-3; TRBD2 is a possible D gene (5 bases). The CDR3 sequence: CATESGSSTDTQYF. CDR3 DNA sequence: TGTGCCACCGAAAGCGGTTCTAGCACAGATACGCAGTATTTT.